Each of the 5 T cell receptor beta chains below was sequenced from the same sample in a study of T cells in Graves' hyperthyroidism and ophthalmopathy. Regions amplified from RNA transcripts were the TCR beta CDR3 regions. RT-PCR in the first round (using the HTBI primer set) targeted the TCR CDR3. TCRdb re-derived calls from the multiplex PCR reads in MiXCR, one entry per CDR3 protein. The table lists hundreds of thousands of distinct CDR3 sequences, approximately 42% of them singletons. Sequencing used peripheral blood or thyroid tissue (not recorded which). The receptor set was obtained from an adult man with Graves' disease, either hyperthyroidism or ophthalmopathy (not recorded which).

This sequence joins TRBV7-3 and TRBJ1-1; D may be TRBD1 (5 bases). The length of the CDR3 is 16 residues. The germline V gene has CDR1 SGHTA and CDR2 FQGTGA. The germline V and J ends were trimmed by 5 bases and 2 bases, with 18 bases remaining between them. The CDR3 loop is CASSHEWWDLNTEAFF. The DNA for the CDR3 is TGTGCCAGCAGCCACGAATGGTGGGACTTAAACACTGAAGCTTTCTTT.

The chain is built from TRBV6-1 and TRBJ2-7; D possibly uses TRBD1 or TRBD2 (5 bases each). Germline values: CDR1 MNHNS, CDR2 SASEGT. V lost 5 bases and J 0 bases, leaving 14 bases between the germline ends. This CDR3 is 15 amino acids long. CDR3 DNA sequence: TGTGCCAGCAGTCACGGGGCGGGCAGCTCCTACGAGCAGTACTTC. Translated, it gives CASSHGAGSSYEQYF.

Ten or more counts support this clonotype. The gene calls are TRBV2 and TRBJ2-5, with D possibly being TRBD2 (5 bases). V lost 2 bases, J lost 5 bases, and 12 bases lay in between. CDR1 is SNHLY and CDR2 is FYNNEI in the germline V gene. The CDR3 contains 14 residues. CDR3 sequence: CASSERASRETQYF. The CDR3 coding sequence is TGTGCCAGCAGTGAACGGGCTAGCAGGGAGACCCAGTACTTC.

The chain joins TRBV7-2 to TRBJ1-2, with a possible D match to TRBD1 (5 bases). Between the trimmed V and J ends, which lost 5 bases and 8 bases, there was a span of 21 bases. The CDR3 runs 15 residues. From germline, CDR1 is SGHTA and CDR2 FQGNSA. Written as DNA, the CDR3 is TGTGCCAGCAGCCAAGGGTATTCGAGGGGCAGCGGCTACACCTTC. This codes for CASSQGYSRGSGYTF. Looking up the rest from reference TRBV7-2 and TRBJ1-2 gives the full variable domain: GAGVSQSPSNKVTEKGKDVELRCDPISGHTALYWYRQSLGQGLEFLIYFQGNSAPDKSGLPSDRFSAERTGGSVSTLTIQRTQQEDSAVYLCASSQGYSRGSGYTFGSGTRLTVV.

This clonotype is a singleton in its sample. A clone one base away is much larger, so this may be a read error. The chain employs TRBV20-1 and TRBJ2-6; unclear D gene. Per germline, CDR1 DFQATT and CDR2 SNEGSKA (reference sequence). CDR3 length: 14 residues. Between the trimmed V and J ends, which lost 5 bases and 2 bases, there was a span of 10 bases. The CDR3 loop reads CSAGSGAGANVLTF. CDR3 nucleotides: TGCAGTGCTGGTTCTGGTGCTGGGGCCAACGTCCTGACTTTC.